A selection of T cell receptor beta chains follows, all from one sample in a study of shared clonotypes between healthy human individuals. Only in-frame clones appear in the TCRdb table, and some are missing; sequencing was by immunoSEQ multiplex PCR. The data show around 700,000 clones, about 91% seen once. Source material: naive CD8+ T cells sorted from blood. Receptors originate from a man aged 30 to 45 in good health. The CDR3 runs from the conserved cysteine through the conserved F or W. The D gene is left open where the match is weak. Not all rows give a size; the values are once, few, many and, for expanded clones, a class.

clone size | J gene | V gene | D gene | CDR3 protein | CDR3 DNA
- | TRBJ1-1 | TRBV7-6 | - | CASSFGKEAGGEAFF | TGTGCCAGCAGCTTTGGGAAGGAGGCGGGGGGTGAAGCTTTCTTT
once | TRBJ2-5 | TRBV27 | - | CASSFRPGRHQETQYF | TGTGCCAGCAGTTTCCGGCCGGGACGGCACCAAGAGACCCAGTACTTC
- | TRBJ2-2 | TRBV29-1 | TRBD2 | CSVDSGKNTGELFF | TGCAGCGTAGATAGCGGGAAAAACACCGGGGAGCTGTTTTTT
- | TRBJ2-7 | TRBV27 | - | CASSQLLSRGDYEQYF | TGTGCCAGCAGTCAATTACTATCCCGAGGGGACTACGAGCAGTACTTC
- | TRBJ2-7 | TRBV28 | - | CASSRGRGSDEQYF | TGTGCCAGCAGTAGGGGCAGGGGTAGCGACGAGCAGTACTTC
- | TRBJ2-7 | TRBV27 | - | CASRGRSSYEQYF | TGTGCCAGCAGAGGGAGGAGCTCCTACGAGCAGTACTTC
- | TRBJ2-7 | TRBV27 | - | CASSDGSEQYF | TGTGCCAGCAGTGACGGGTCAGAGCAGTACTTC
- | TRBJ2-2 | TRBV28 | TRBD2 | CASSAGLAGVPKQSGELFF | TGTGCCAGCAGCGCGGGACTAGCGGGAGTACCTAAACAGAGCGGGGAGCTGTTTTTT
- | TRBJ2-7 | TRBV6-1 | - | CASTQTTYEQYF | TGTGCCAGCACCCAGACGACCTACGAGCAGTACTTC
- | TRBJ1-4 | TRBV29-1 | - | CSVENRYSELFF | TGCAGCGTTGAAAATAGATATTCGGAACTGTTTTTT
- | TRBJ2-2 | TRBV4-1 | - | CASSQVQAAGELFF | TGCGCCAGCAGCCAAGTCCAGGCGGCCGGGGAGCTGTTTTTT
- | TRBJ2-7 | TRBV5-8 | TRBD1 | CASSLTGASYEQYF | TGTGCCAGCAGCTTAACAGGGGCCTCCTACGAGCAGTACTTC
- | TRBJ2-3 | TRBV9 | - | CASSVGLRGSTTDTQYF | TGTGCCAGCAGCGTAGGACTGAGAGGCAGCACCACAGATACGCAGTATTTT
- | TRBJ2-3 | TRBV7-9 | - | CASSFTPDTQYF | TGTGCCAGCAGCTTCACCCCGGATACGCAGTATTTT
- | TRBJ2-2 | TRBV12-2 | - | CASRLVRRGCRGAVF | TGTGCAAGTCGCTTAGTTCGGCGGGGTTGCCGGGGAGCTGTTTTT
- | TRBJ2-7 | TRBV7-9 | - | CASSLQVDEQYF | TGTGCCAGCAGCCTACAGGTGGACGAGCAGTACTTC
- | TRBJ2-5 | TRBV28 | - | CASSFLSIGETQYF | TGTGCCAGCAGTTTCCTCTCTATAGGGGAGACCCAGTACTTC
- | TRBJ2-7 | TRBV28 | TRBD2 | CASTSWEGGNYEQYF | TGTGCCAGTACCTCCTGGGAGGGAGGAAACTACGAGCAGTACTTC
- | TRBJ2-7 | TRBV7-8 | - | CASSPGALTSYEQYF | TGTGCCAGCAGCCCCGGGGCCTTAACCTCCTACGAGCAGTACTTC
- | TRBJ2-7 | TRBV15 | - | CATSPGAYEQYF | TGTGCCACCAGCCCCGGGGCCTACGAGCAGTACTTC
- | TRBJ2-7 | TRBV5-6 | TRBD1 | CASSLTGTGGASEQYF | TGTGCCAGCAGCTTGACAGGGACAGGGGGCGCTTCCGAGCAGTACTTC
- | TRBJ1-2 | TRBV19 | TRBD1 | CASSIPSTGGGSYTF | TGTGCCAGTAGTATACCCTCGACAGGGGGAGGCAGCTACACCTTC
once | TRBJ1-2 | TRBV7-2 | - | CASSLGKDLYGYTF | TGTGCCAGCAGCTTAGGGAAGGACCTTTATGGCTACACCTTC
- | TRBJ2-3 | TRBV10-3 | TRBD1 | CAISESTGQGPGTDTQYF | TGTGCCATCAGTGAGTCAACTGGACAGGGACCGGGCACAGATACGCAGTATTTT
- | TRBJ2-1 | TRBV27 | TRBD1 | CASSSGTGLVYEQFF | TGTGCCAGCAGTTCCGGGACAGGGCTTGTCTATGAGCAGTTCTTC
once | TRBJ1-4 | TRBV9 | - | CASSVSGVGNEKLFF | TGTGCCAGCAGCGTATCAGGGGTTGGGAATGAAAAACTGTTTTTT
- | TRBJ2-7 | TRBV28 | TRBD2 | CASSFNPPRGRGPYEQYF | TGTGCCAGCAGTTTTAACCCCCCACGCGGGAGGGGACCCTACGAGCAGTACTTC
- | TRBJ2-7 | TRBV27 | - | CASSLSLSYEQYF | TGTGCCAGCAGCCTTAGCTTATCCTACGAGCAGTACTTC
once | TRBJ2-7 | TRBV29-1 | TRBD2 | CSVAGGAGGTSSYEQYF | TGCAGCGTTGCCGGAGGGGCGGGAGGCACGAGCTCCTACGAGCAGTACTTC
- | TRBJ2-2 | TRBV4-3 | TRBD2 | CASSQGLSGNGELFF | TGCGCCAGCAGCCAAGGTCTTAGCGGGAACGGGGAGCTGTTTTTT
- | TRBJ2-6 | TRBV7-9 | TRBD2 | CASSRGLAGAGANVLTF | TGTGCCAGCAGCCGAGGACTAGCGGGAGCTGGGGCCAACGTCCTGACTTTC
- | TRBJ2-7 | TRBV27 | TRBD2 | CASSRPGTTYEQYF | TGTGCCAGCAGTCGTCCCGGGACTACCTACGAGCAGTACTTC
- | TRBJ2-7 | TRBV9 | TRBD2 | CASSGSGLYEQYF | TGTGCCAGCAGTGGTAGCGGGCTCTACGAGCAGTACTTC